Presented here are 18 T cell receptor beta chains from one specimen sequenced in a study of cytomegalovirus exposure and HLA in healthy donors. The data were produced by immunoSEQ multiplex PCR, yet TCRdb's version contains in-frame clones alone and is incomplete. The repertoire consists of more than 45,000 clones, with roughly 91% occurring once and the leading ten covering 2% to 2.5%. Input material: PBMCs. Receptors originate from a woman aged 30 to 39 in good health and CMV-seronegative.

This clone has only one observation. V and J are TRBV4-1 and TRBJ2-2; D is unresolved. Germline CDR1 is MGHRA and CDR2 is YSYEKL. This CDR3 spans 18 amino acids. Trimming cost V 0 bases and J 3 bases, with 17 bases left between them. The CDR3 DNA sequence: TGCGCCAGCAGCCAAGATAATGGTAGATTCCAGGACACCGGGGAGCTGTTTTTT. Protein: CASSQDNGRFQDTGELFF.

This rearrangement joins TRBV11-2 to TRBJ2-1; TRBD2 is a possible D gene (5 bases). The germline CDR1 and CDR2 sequences are SGHAT and FQNNGV. V lost 5 bases, J lost 7 bases, and 12 bases lay in between. The CDR3 is 13 residues long. The CDR3 is CASSKPRRNEQFF. CDR3 nucleotide sequence: TGTGCCAGCAGCAAACCGAGGAGGAATGAGCAGTTCTTC.

V gene TRBV28 combines with J gene TRBJ2-3; D gene unclear. The CDR3 has 14 amino acids. Germline V lookup: CDR1 MDHEN, CDR2 SYDVKM. Deletions cut 3 bases from V and 0 bases from J, with 7 bases between. CDR3 protein: CASSLAASTDTQYF. The CDR3 DNA reads as TGTGCCAGCAGTTTGGCGGCTAGCACAGATACGCAGTATTTT.

The CDR3 region is CASSPNDPITSGRTRGETQYF. The CDR3 DNA reads as TGTGCCAGCAGCCCAAATGACCCAATAACTAGCGGGAGGACGCGAGGAGAGACCCAGTACTTC. The V and J genes are TRBV14 and TRBJ2-5; TRBD2 aligns across 12 bases. This CDR3 is 21 amino acids long. The germline V gene has CDR1 SGHDN and CDR2 FVKESK. The V gene end was trimmed by 4 bases and the J gene end by 4 bases; junction bases not matched to a gene: 22. Filled out from reference TRBV14 and TRBJ2-5, the complete variable domain reads EAGVTQFPSHSVIEKGQTVTLRCDPISGHDNLYWYRRVMGKEIKFLLHFVKESKQDESGMPNNRFLAERTGGTYSTLKVQPAELEDSGVYFCASSPNDPITSGRTRGETQYFGPGTRLLVL.

The chain employs TRBV6-5 and TRBJ2-1, with 7 bases matching TRBD1. V was clipped by 6 bases and J by 0 bases; unmatched bases: 5. The CDR3 contains 15 residues. The germline V gene has CDR1 MNHEY and CDR2 SVGAGI. The CDR3 here is CASSRRDSSYNEQFF. In nucleotides, the CDR3 is TGTGCCAGCAGCCGCAGGGACAGCTCCTACAATGAGCAGTTCTTC.

The rearrangement joins TRBV25-1 to TRBJ2-7; 8 bases agree with TRBD2. Germline-derived CDR1 and CDR2 are MGHDK and SYGVNS. V was pared by 1 base and J by 7 bases, with 9 bases of the junction left unmatched. This CDR3 spans 15 amino acids. CDR3 nucleotides: TGTGCCAGCAGTGAATTTCCGGGAGGGCCTCAGGAGCAGTACTTC. It translates to CASSEFPGGPQEQYF.

The genes are TRBV28 and TRBJ2-3; TRBD1 matches at 7 bases. CDR3 length: 14 amino acids. The J segment lost 3 bases and the V segment lost 2 bases, leaving 2 bases of the junction unmatched. CDR1 MDHEN and CDR2 SYDVKM come from the germline V gene. The CDR3: CASSLTGVTDTQYF. In DNA form, the CDR3 reads TGTGCCAGCAGTTTAACAGGGGTAACAGATACGCAGTATTTT.

This sequence joins TRBV20-1 and TRBJ1-1; 9 bases are a match to TRBD1. This CDR3 spans 11 amino acids. Trimming cost V 6 bases and J 10 bases; bases outside gene matches: 6. CDR1 DFQATT and CDR2 SNEGSKA come from the germline V gene (reference sequence). The CDR3 reads CSARDRVGAFF. The DNA of the CDR3 is TGCAGTGCCCGGGACAGGGTTGGAGCTTTCTTT.

The gene calls are TRBV9 and TRBJ2-2, with 7 bases lining up with TRBD1. Germline lookup yields CDR1 SGDLS and CDR2 YYNGEE. The CDR3 runs to 16 residues. Losses at the gene ends were 6 bases for V and 7 bases for J; bases not matched to a gene: 15. The CDR3 nucleotides are TGTGCCAGCAAGGTGGGGGACAGAGGGTTAGGCGGGGAGCTGTTTTTT. Protein: CASKVGDRGLGGELFF.

V gene TRBV27 combines with J gene TRBJ2-1, with D unclear. CDR1 MNHEY and CDR2 SMNVEV come from the germline V gene (reference sequence). This CDR3 region has 16 residues. V gave up 3 bases and J gave up 5 bases, with 17 bases separating them. CDR3 coding DNA: TGTGCCAGCAGTTTCCTACTCCCTCCCACCGACAATGAGCAGTTCTTC. Amino acid sequence: CASSFLLPPTDNEQFF.

The chain is built from TRBV5-6 and TRBJ2-3, with TRBD2 matching 7 bases. The germline gives CDR1 SGHDT, CDR2 YYEEEE. This CDR3 comprises 15 residues. The J segment lost 2 bases and the V segment lost 6 bases, leaving 9 bases of the junction unmatched. Here the CDR3 DNA reads TGTGCCAGCACCCCCCTAGCGGAACACACAGATACGCAGTATTTT. It specifies CASTPLAEHTDTQYF.

The chain employs TRBV6-1 and TRBJ1-2; D ambiguous. CDR3 length: 13 amino acids. Germline V gives CDR1 MNHNS, CDR2 SASEGT. V shed 6 bases and J shed 0 bases, with 8 bases lying between them. The CDR3 DNA follows: TGTGCCAGCAGGTGGCAGACTAACTATGGCTACACCTTC. Encoded protein: CASRWQTNYGYTF.

This chain connects TRBV4-1 to TRBJ1-5; a weak D match, TRBD1 (5 bases). V was trimmed by 6 bases and J by 5 bases, leaving 14 bases between them. The CDR3 contains 14 residues. The germline V gene has CDR1 MGHRA and CDR2 YSYEKL. CDR3 DNA: TGCGCCAGCAGTAGTCAGGGAGGGGATCAGCCCCAGCATTTT. Its translation is CASSSQGGDQPQHF.

The chain has TRBV27 and TRBJ2-3; 10 bases fit TRBD2. The trim removed 11 bases at V and 5 bases at J, leaving 22 bases unmatched. This CDR3 has 18 residues. From germline, CDR1 is MNHEY and CDR2 SMNVEV (reference sequence). In DNA, the CDR3 is TGTGCCTCTATAGGAGACCGACATACTAGCGGGGCGAAAGATACGCAGTATTTT. Translating gives CASIGDRHTSGAKDTQYF.

This chain links TRBV7-2 with TRBJ2-7; possibly TRBD1 for D (6 bases). V shed 8 bases and J shed 4 bases, with 12 bases lying between them. The V gene's germline CDR1 is SGHTA and CDR2 FQGNSA. CDR3 length equals 12 residues. CDR3 sequence: CASRTATYEQYF. Written as DNA, the CDR3 is TGTGCCAGCCGGACAGCCACATACGAGCAGTACTTC. Complete variable domain (other parts from reference TRBV7-2 and TRBJ2-7): GAGVSQSPSNKVTEKGKDVELRCDPISGHTALYWYRQSLGQGLEFLIYFQGNSAPDKSGLPSDRFSAERTGGSVSTLTIQRTQQEDSAVYLCASRTATYEQYFGPGTRLTVT.

The gene calls are TRBV5-1 and TRBJ1-4; a possible D gene is TRBD1 (5 bases). The V end was cut by 5 bases, the J end by 6 bases, with 17 bases between. Germline V gene lookup returns CDR1 SGHRS and CDR2 YFSETQ. The CDR3 sequence is 15 residues long. The CDR3 loop reads CASSRLWGEDEKLFF. As DNA, the CDR3 is TGCGCCAGCAGTCGGTTGTGGGGGGAGGATGAAAAACTGTTTTTT.

The chain combines TRBV7-8 with TRBJ2-5; 11 bases are shared with TRBD2. The J segment lost 4 bases and the V segment lost 6 bases, leaving 1 base of the junction unmatched. CDR3 length: 13 amino acids. CDR1 SGHVS and CDR2 FQNEAQ come from the germline V gene. The CDR3 loop reads CASRGLAVETQYF. CDR3 in DNA: TGTGCCAGCAGGGGACTAGCGGTAGAGACCCAGTACTTC.

The CDR3 sequence: CASSLVSGTDYNEQFF. The CDR3 DNA reads as TGTGCCAGCAGCTTAGTGAGCGGAACCGACTACAATGAGCAGTTCTTC. The J gene is TRBJ2-1, the V gene TRBV7-2; possible D gene TRBD2, 5 bases. Per the germline V gene, CDR1 is SGHTA and CDR2 is FQGNSA. V was shortened by 1 base and J by 3 bases, with 13 bases between the two germline ends. The CDR3 loop spans 16 amino acids.